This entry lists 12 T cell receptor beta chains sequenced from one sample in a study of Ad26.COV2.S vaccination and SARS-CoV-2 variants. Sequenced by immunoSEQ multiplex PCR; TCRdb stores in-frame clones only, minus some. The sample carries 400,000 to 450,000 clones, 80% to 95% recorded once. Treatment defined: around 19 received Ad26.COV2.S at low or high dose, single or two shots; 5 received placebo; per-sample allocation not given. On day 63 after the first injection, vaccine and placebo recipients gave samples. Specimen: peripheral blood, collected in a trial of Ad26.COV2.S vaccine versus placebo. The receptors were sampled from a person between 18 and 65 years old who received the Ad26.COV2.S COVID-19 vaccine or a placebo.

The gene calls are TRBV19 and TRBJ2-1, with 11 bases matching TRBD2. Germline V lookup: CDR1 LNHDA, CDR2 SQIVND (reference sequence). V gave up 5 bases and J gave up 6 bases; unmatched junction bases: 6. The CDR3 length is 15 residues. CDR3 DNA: TGTGCCAGTAGTGCCGGGACTAGCGGACCCAATGAGCAGTTCTTC. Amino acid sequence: CASSAGTSGPNEQFF.

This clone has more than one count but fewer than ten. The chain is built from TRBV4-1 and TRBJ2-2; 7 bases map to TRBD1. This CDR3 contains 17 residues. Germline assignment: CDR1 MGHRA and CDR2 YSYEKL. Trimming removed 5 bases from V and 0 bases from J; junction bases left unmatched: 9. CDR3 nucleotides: TGCGCCAGCAGCGGACGGGCCGGGACAGCGAACACCGGGGAGCTGTTTTTT. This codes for CASSGRAGTANTGELFF.

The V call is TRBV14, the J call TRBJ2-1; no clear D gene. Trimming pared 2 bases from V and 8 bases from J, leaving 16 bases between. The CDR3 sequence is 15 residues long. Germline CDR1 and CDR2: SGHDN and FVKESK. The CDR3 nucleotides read TGTGCCAGCAGCCAATCCTTAAAAGCGACGGATGAGCAGTTCTTC. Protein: CASSQSLKATDEQFF.

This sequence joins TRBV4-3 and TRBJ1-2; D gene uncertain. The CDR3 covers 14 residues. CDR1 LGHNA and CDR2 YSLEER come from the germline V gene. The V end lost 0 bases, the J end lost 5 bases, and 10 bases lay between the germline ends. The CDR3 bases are TGCGCCAGCAGCCAAGAAGTCGGACGTTATGGCTACACCTTC. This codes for CASSQEVGRYGYTF.

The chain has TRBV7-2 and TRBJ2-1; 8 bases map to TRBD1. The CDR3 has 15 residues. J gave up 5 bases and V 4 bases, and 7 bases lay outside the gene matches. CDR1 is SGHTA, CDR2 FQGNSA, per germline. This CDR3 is CASSSGGRSNNEQFF. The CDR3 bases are TGTGCCAGCAGCTCAGGGGGCAGGAGTAACAATGAGCAGTTCTTC.

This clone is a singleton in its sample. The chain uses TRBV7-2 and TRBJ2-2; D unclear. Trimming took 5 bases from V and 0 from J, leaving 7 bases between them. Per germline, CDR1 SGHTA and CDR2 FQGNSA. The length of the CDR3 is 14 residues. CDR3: CASSRTTNTGELFF. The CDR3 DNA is TGTGCCAGCAGCAGGACCACGAACACCGGGGAGCTGTTTTTT.

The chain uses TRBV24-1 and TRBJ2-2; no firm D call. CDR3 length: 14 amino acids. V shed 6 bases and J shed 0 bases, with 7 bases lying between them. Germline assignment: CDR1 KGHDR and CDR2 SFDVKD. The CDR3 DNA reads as TGTGCCACCAGTACGCATGCGAACACCGGGGAGCTGTTTTTT. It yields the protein CATSTHANTGELFF.

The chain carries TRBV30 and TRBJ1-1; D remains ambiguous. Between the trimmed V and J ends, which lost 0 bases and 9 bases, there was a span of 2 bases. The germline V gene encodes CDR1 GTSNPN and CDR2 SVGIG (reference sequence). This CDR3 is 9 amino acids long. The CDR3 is CAWSVQAFF. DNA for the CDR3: TGTGCCTGGAGTGTACAAGCTTTCTTT.

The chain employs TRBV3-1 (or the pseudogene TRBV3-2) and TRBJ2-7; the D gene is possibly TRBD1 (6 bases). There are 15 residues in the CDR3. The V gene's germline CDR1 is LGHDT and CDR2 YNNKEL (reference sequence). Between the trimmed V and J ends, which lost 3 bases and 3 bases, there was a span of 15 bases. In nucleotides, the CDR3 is TGTGCCAGCAGCCATCCAGGGGCGGTGGACTACGAGCAGTACTTC. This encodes CASSHPGAVDYEQYF.

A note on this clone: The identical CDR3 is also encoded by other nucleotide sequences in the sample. CDR3 in DNA: TGTGCCAGCAGTTACTCGGCGGGGGTTAACACTGAAGCTTTCTTT. It translates to CASSYSAGVNTEAFF. The gene calls are TRBV6-5 and TRBJ1-1; weak D call: TRBD1 (5 bases). This CDR3 contains 15 residues. The germline V gene encodes CDR1 MNHEY and CDR2 SVGAGI. The V end lost 0 bases, the J end lost 2 bases, and 10 bases lay between the germline ends.

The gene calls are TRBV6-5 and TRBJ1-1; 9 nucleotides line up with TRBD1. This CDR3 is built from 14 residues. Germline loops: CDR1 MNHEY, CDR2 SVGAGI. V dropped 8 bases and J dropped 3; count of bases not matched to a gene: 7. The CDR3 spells CASGNRGRHTEAFF. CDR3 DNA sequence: TGTGCCAGCGGAAACAGGGGGCGACACACTGAAGCTTTCTTT.

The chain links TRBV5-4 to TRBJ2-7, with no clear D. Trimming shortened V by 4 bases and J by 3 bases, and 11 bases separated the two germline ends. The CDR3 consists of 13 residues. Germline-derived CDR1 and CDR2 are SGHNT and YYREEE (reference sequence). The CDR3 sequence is CASSQPGSYEQYF. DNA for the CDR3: TGTGCCAGCAGCCAACCGGGCAGCTACGAGCAGTACTTC.